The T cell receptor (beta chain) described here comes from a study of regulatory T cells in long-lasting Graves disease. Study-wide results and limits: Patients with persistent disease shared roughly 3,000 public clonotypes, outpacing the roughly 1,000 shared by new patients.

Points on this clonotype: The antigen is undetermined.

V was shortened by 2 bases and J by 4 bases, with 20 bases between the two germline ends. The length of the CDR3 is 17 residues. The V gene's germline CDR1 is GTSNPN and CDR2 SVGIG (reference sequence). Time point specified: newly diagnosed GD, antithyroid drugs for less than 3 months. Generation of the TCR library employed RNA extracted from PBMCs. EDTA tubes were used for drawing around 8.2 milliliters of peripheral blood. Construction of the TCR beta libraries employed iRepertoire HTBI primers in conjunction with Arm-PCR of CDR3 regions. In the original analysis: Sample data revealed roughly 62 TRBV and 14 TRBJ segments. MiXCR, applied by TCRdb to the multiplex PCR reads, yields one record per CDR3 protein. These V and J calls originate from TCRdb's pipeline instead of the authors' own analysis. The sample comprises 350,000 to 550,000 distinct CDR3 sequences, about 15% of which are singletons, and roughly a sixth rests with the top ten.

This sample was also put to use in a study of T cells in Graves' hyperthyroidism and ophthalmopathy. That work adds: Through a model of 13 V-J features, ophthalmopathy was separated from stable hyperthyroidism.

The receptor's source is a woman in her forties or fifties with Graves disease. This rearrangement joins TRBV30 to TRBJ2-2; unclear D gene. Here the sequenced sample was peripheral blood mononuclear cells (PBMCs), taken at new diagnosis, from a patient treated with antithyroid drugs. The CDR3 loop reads CAWSLVGLSRGTGELFF. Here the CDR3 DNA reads TGTGCCTGGAGTCTGGTAGGGCTCTCGAGAGGCACCGGGGAGCTGTTTTTT.